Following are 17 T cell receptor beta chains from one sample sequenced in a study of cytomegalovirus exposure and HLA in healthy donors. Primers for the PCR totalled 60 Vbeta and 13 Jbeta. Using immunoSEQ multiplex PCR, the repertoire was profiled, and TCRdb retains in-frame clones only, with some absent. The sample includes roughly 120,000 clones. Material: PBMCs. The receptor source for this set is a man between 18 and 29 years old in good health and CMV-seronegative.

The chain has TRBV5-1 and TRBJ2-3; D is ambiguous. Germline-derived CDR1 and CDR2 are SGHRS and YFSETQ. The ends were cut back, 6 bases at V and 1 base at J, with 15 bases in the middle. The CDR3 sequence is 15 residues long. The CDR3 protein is CASNSGAWGTDTQYF. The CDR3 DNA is TGCGCCAGCAACTCCGGAGCCTGGGGCACAGATACGCAGTATTTT.

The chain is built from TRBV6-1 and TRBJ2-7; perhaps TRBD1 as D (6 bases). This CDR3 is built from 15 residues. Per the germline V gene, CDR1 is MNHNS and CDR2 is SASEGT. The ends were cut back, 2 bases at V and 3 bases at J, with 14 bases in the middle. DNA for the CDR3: TGTGCCAGCAGTGAAAGGCCGGGACATAGCTACGAGCAGTACTTC. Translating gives CASSERPGHSYEQYF.

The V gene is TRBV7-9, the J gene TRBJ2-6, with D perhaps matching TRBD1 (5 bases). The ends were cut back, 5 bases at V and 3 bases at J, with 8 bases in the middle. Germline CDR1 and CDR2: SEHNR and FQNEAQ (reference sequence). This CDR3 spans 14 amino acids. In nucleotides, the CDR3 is TGTGCCAGCAGCCAGGGTGGTGGGGCCAACGTCCTGACTTTC. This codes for CASSQGGGANVLTF.

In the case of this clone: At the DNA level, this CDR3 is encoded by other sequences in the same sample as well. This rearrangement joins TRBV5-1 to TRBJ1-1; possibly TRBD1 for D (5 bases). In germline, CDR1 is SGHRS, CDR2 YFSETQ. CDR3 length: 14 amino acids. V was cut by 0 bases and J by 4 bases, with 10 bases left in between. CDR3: CASSLGGRGTEAFF. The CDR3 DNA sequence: TGCGCCAGCAGCTTGGGTGGTAGGGGCACTGAAGCTTTCTTT.

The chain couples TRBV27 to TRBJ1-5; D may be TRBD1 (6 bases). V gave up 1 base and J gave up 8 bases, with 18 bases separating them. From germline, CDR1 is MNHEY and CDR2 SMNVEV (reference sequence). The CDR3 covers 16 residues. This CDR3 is CASSLLGAGDSKPQHF. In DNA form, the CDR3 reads TGTGCCAGCAGTTTATTAGGGGCAGGGGATTCGAAGCCCCAGCATTTT.

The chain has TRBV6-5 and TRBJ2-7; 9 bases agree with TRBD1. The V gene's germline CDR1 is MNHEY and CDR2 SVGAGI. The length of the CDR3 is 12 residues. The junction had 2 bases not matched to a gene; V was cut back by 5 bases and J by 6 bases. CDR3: CASSRTGVEQYF. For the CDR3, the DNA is TGTGCCAGCAGTCGGACAGGGGTCGAGCAGTACTTC.

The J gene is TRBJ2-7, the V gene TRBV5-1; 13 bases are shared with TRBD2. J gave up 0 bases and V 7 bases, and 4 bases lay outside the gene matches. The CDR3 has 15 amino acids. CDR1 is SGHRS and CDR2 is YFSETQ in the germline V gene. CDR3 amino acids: CASGWTSGSSYEQYF. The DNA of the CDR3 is TGCGCCAGCGGCTGGACTAGCGGGAGCTCCTACGAGCAGTACTTC.

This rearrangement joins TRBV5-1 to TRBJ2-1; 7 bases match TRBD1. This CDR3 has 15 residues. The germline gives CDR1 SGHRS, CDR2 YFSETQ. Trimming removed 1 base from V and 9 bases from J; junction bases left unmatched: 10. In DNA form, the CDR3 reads TGCGCCAGCAGCTTGTCCGGGACAGTGTCAGGTGAGCAGTTCTTC. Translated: CASSLSGTVSGEQFF.

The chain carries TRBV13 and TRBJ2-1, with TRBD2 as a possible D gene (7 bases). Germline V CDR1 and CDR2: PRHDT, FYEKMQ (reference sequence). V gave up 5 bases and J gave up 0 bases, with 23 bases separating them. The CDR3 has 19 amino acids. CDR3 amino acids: CASSAWRGPGKSSYNEQFF. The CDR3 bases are TGTGCCAGCAGCGCCTGGCGGGGGCCCGGAAAGAGCTCCTACAATGAGCAGTTCTTC.

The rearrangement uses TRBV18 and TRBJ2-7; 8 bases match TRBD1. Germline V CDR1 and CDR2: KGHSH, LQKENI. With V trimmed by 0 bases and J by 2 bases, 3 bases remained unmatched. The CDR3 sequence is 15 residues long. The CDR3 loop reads CASSPPTGAPYEQYF. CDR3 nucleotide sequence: TGTGCCAGCTCACCACCGACAGGGGCCCCCTACGAGCAGTACTTC.

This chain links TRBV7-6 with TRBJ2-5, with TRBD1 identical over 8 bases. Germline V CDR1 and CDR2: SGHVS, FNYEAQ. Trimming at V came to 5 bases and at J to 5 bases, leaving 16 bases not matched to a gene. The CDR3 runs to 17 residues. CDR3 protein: CASSIRQGIELPETQYF. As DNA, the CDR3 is TGTGCCAGCAGCATAAGACAGGGGATCGAGTTACCGGAGACCCAGTACTTC.

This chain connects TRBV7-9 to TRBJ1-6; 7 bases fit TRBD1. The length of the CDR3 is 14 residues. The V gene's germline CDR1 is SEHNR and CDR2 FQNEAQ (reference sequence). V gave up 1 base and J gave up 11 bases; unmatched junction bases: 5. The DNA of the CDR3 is TGTGCCAGCAGCTTAGTGACAGGGTTTCCACCCCTCCACTTT. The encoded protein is CASSLVTGFPPLHF. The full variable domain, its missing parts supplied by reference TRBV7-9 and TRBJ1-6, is DTGVSQNPRHKITKRGQNVTFRCDPISEHNRLYWYRQTLGQGPEFLTYFQNEAQLEKSRLLSDRFSAERPKGSFSTLEIQRTEQGDSAMYLCASSLVTGFPPLHFGNGTRLTVT.

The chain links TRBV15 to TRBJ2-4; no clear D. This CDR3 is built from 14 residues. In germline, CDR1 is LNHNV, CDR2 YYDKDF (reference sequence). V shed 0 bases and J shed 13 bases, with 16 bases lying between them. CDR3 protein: CATSRDLAPSAQYF. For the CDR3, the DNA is TGTGCCACCAGCAGAGATCTGGCCCCCAGCGCCCAGTACTTC.

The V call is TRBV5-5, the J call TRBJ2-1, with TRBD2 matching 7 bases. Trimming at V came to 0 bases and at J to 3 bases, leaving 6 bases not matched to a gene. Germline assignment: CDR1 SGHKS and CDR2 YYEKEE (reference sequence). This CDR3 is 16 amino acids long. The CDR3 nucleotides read TGTGCCAGCAGCTTGGGGCTAGCGGACCTCTACAATGAGCAGTTCTTC. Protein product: CASSLGLADLYNEQFF. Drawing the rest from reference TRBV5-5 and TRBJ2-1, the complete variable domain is DAGVTQSPTHLIKTRGQQVTLRCSPISGHKSVSWYQQVLGQGPQFIFQYYEKEERGRGNFPDRFSARQFPNYSSELNVNALLLGDSALYLCASSLGLADLYNEQFFGPGTRLTVL.

CDR3 coding DNA: TGTGCCAGCAGAGCAGTCACCTCGGGCTACGAGCAGTACTTC. This translates into CASRAVTSGYEQYF. The chain is built from TRBV28 and TRBJ2-7, with no clear D. CDR1 is MDHEN, CDR2 SYDVKM, per germline. This CDR3 contains 14 residues. Trimming took 6 bases from V and 3 from J, leaving 15 bases between them.

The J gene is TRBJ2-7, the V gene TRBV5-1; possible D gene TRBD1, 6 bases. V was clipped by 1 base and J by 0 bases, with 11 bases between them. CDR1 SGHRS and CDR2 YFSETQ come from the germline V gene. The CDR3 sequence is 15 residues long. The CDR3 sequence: CASSLYGQNSYEQYF. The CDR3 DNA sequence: TGCGCCAGCAGCTTGTATGGACAGAACTCCTACGAGCAGTACTTC.

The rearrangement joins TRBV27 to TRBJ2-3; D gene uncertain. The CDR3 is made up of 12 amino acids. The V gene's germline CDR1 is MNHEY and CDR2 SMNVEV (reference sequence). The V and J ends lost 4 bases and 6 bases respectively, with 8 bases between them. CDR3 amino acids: CASSSLMDTQYF. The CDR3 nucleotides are TGTGCCAGCAGTTCCCTAATGGATACGCAGTATTTT.